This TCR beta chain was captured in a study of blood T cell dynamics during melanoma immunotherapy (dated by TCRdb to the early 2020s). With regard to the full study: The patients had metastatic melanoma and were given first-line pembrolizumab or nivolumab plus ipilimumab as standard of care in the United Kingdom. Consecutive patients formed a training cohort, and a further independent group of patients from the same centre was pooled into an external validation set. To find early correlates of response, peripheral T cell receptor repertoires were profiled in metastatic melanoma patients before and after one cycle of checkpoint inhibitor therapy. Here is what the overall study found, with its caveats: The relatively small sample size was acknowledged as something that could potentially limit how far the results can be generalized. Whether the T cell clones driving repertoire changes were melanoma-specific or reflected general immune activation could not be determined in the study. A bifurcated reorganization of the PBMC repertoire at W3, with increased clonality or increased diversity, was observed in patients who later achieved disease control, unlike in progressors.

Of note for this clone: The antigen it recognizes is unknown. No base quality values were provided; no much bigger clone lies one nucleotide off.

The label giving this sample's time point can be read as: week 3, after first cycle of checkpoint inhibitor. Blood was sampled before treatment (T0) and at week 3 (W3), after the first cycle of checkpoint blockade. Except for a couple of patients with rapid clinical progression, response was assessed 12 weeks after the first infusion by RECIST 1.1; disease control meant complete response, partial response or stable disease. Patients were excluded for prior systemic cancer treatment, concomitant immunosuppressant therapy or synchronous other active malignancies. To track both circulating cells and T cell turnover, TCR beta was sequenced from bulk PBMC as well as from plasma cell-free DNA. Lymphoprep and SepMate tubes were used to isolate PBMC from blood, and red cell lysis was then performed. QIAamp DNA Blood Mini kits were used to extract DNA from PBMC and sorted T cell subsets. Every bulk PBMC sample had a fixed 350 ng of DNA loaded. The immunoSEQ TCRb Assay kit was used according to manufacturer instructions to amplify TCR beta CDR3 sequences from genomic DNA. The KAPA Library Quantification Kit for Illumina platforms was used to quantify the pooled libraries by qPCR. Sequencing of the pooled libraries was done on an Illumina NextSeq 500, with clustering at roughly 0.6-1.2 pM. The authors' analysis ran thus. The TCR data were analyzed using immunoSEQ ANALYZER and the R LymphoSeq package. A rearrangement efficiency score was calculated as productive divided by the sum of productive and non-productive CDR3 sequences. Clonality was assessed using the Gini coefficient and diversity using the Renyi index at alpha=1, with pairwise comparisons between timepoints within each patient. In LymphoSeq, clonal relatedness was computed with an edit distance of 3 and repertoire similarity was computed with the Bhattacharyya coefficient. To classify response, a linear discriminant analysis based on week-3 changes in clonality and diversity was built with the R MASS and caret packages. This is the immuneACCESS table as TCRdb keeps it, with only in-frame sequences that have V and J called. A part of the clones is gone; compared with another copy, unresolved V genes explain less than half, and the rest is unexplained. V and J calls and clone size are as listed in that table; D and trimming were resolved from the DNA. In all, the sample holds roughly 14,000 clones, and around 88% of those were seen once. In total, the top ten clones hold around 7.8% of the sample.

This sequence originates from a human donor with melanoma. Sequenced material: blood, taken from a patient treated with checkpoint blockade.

The DNA sequence is given as TGCGCCAGCAGCATGGACAGGGGGCCGGAGACCCAGTACTTC. Translation gives CASSMDRGPETQYF. The chain employs TRBV5-1 and TRBJ2-5, and TRBD1 aligns with 11 junction nucleotides. From the germline V gene, CDR1 is SGHRS and CDR2 is YFSETQ. Here V drops 4 bases and J drops 5 bases, and the junction holds 4 bases not matched to any gene. The CDR3 goes from the cysteine to the phenylalanine over 14 residues. The kept DNA is CDR3 alone, 42 bases in frame from the first base.